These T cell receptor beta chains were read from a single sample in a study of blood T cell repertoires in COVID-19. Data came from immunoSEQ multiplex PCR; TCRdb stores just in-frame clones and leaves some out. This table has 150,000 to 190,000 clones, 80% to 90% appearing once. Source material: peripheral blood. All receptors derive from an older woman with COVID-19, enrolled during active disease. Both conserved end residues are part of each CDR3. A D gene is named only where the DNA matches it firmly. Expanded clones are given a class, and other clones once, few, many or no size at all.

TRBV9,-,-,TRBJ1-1,CASSDEGRLNTEAFF,TGTGCCAGCAGCGACGAGGGCAGATTGAACACTGAAGCTTTCTTT
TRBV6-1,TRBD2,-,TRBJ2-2,CASSERTSGVGELFF,TGTGCCAGCAGTGAAAGGACTAGCGGTGTCGGGGAGCTGTTTTTT
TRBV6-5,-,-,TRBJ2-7,CASIFSGSYEQYF,TGTGCCAGCATTTTTTCGGGATCCTACGAGCAGTACTTC
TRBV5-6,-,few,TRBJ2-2,CASSSSQGYTGELFF,TGTGCCAGCAGCTCCTCACAGGGTTACACCGGGGAGCTGTTTTTT
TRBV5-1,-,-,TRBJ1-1,CASSISWSMNTEAFF,TGCGCCAGCAGCATTAGTTGGTCCATGAACACTGAAGCTTTCTTT
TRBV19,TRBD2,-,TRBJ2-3,CASRETSGGARYTQYF,TGTGCCAGTAGAGAGACTAGCGGGGGGGCAAGGTATACGCAGTATTTT
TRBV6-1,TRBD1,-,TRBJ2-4,CASSALGQVTKNIQYF,TGTGCCAGCAGTGCACTGGGACAGGTGACCAAAAACATTCAGTACTTC
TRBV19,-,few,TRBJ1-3,CASSIRQSSGNTIYF,TGTGCCAGTAGTATTCGACAGAGCTCTGGAAACACCATATATTTT
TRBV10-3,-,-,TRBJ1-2,CAISPKQGDYGYTF,TGTGCCATCAGTCCAAAACAGGGTGACTATGGCTACACCTTC
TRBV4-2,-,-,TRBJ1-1,CASSPPQNTEAFF,TGTGCCAGCAGCCCCCCACAGAACACTGAAGCTTTCTTT
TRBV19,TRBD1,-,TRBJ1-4,CASRQGGREKLFF,TGTGCCAGCCGACAGGGGGGAAGGGAAAAACTGTTTTTT
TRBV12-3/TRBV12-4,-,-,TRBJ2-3,CASSLFTDTQYF,TGTGCCAGCAGCCTATTCACAGATACGCAGTATTTT
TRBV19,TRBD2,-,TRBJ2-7,CASSFWGGDEQYF,TGTGCCAGTAGTTTTTGGGGGGGAGACGAGCAGTACTTC
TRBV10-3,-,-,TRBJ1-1,CAISEGRGANTEAFF,TGTGCCATCAGTGAAGGTAGGGGCGCGAACACTGAAGCTTTCTTT
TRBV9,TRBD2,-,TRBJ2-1,CASSVGLAGGSNEQFF,TGTGCCAGCAGCGTAGGACTAGCAGGAGGTTCGAATGAGCAGTTCTTC
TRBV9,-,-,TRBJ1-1,CASSVNDGRGFTEAFF,TGTGCCAGCAGCGTCAACGACGGGCGGGGTTTCACTGAAGCTTTCTTT
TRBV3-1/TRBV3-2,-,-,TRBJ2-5,CASSQVWAGEETQYF,TGTGCCAGCAGCCAAGTGTGGGCAGGTGAAGAGACCCAGTACTTC
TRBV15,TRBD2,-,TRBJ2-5,CATSGTSGGARETQYF,TGTGCCACCAGCGGCACTAGCGGGGGGGCACGGGAGACCCAGTACTTC
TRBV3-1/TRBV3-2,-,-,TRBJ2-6,CASSQVRMAGANVLTF,TGTGCCAGCAGCCAAGTGAGGATGGCTGGGGCCAACGTCCTGACTTTC
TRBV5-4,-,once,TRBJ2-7,CASRSGPYEQYF,TGTGCCAGCAGGAGCGGACCCTACGAGCAGTACTTC
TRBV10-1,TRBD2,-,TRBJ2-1,CASSDPRGTSGRAGEQFF,TGCGCCAGCAGTGATCCCCGCGGGACTAGCGGGAGGGCCGGTGAGCAGTTCTTC
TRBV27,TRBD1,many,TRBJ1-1,CASSLSTGGGTEAFF,TGTGCCAGCAGTTTATCGACAGGGGGCGGGACTGAAGCTTTCTTT
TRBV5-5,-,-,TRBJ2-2,CASSQVLANTGELFF,TGTGCCAGCAGCCAAGTACTCGCGAACACCGGGGAGCTGTTTTTT
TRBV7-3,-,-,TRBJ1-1,CASSSQVGTEAFF,TGTGCCAGCAGTTCTCAGGTGGGCACTGAAGCTTTCTTT
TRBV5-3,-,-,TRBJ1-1,CARSLAGNTEAFF,TGTGCCAGAAGCTTGGCAGGGAACACTGAAGCTTTCTTT
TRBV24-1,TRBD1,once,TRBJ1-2,CATSDFRTGRIGYTF,TGTGCCACCAGTGATTTTAGGACAGGAAGAATTGGCTACACCTTC
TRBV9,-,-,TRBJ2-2,CASTLQENTGELFF,TGTGCCAGCACATTACAGGAAAACACCGGGGAGCTGTTTTTT
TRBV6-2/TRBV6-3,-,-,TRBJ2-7,CASSLTGSGGEQYF,TGTGCCAGCAGTTTAACCGGGTCCGGGGGCGAGCAGTACTTC
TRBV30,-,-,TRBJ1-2,CAWTTPSTPKMGYTF,TGTGCCTGGACCACCCCAAGTACACCCAAGATGGGCTACACCTTC
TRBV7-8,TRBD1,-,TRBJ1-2,CASSLQGDYGYTF,TGTGCCAGCAGCTTACAGGGGGACTATGGCTACACCTTC
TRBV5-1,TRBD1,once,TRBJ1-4,CASSMTGGPVGEKLFF,TGCGCCAGCAGCATGACAGGGGGTCCGGTGGGTGAAAAACTGTTTTTT
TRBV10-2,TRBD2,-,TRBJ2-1,CASTRGLTNNEQFF,TGCGCCAGCACCCGGGGACTAACGAACAATGAGCAGTTCTTC
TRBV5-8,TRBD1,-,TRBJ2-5,CASSSGTDFQETQYF,TGTGCCAGCAGCTCCGGGACAGACTTTCAAGAGACCCAGTACTTC
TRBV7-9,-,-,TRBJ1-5,CASSPSGGGFQPQHF,TGTGCCAGCAGCCCCTCGGGGGGCGGGTTTCAGCCCCAGCATTTT
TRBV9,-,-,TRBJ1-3,CASSVGLSSGNTIYF,TGTGCCAGCAGCGTAGGGCTGTCCTCTGGAAACACCATATATTTT
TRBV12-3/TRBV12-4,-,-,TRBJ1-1,CASSRHANTEAFF,TGTGCCAGCAGCAGACACGCAAACACTGAAGCTTTCTTT